Each of the 5 T cell receptor beta chains below was sequenced from the same sample in a study of OX40 agonist ivuxolimab in advanced cancers. Sequencing used immunoSEQ multiplex PCR; TCRdb keeps in-frame clones, though not all of them. The table lists about 77,000 clones, 94% of them singletons. The material was CD4+ or CD8+ T cells sorted from blood, obtained in a trial of the OX40 agonist ivuxolimab. Receptor source: an adult with an advanced solid tumor such as melanoma, head and neck, liver or kidney cancer.

The rearrangement uses TRBV4-1 and TRBJ2-7; a weak D match, TRBD1 (6 bases). Trimming took off 5 bases at V and 5 bases at J, with 25 bases between the two ends. Germline lookup yields CDR1 MGHRA and CDR2 YSYEKL. The length of the CDR3 is 17 residues. The CDR3 loop is CASSARRQGTIYNEQYF. CDR3 nucleotide sequence: TGCGCCAGCAGCGCACGCCGCCAGGGGACAATCTACAACGAGCAGTACTTC.

DNA of the CDR3: TGTGCCAGCAGCGTAGGAGGGCAGGGAAGGACTGAAGCTTTCTTT. Translation gives CASSVGGQGRTEAFF. The chain has TRBV9 and TRBJ1-1; maybe TRBD1 (5 bases). The CDR3 consists of 15 residues. Trimming removed 0 bases at V and 5 bases at J, with 14 bases between. Germline lookup yields CDR1 SGDLS and CDR2 YYNGEE.

This chain connects TRBV6-6 to TRBJ2-3; perhaps TRBD2 as D (6 bases). From germline, CDR1 is MNHNY and CDR2 SVGAGI (reference sequence). The CDR3 extends over 16 amino acids. V was pared by 2 bases and J by 3 bases, with 15 bases between. CDR3 sequence: CASSYMVGGTTDTQYF. For the CDR3, the DNA is TGTGCCAGCAGTTACATGGTTGGAGGGACGACAGATACGCAGTATTTT.

The chain recombines TRBV11-2 with TRBJ2-1, with D possibly being TRBD1 (6 bases). Germline V gene lookup returns CDR1 SGHAT and CDR2 FQNNGV. Trimming pared 5 bases from V and 2 bases from J, leaving 16 bases between. The CDR3 length is 16 residues. The CDR3 spells CASSPPTGLPYNEQFF. The CDR3 coding sequence is TGTGCCAGCAGCCCCCCTACAGGGTTACCCTACAATGAGCAGTTCTTC.

This clone was seen just once. This sequence joins TRBV4-1 and TRBJ1-5; a weak D match, TRBD1 (5 bases). The CDR3 spans 15 residues. V dropped 0 bases and J dropped 4 bases, with 10 bases sitting between them. CDR1 MGHRA and CDR2 YSYEKL come from the germline V gene. CDR3 in DNA: TGCGCCAGCAGCCAAGATTGGGGGGGGAATCAGCCCCAGCATTTT. Amino acids: CASSQDWGGNQPQHF.